This T cell receptor beta chain was documented in a study of identical twins. One entry per CDR3 protein, called by TCRdb with MiXCR from the 5' RACE reads. The sample shows nearly 650,000 distinct CDR3 sequences, 7.1% of them seen only once. CDR1 is MNHEY and CDR2 is SVGAGI in the germline V gene. The CDR3 covers 14 residues. V was clipped by 2 bases and J by 4 bases, with 11 bases between them. This same sample was also part of a study on yellow fever vaccine responses in identical twins.

The sequenced sample was PBMCs. The sequence was obtained from a woman in her late teens or twenties in good health. This sequence joins TRBV6-5 and TRBJ1-2; TRBD1 might be the D (5 bases). CDR3 in amino acids: CASSYQGTVYGYTF. CDR3 DNA sequence: TGTGCCAGCAGTTACCAGGGTACAGTCTATGGCTACACCTTC.